This T cell receptor (beta chain) emerged from a study of shared clonotypes between healthy human individuals. Study summary: Each donor's CD4 naive and CD4 memory cells filled three plates apiece, CD8 naive two, and CD8 memory one.

Study findings and constraints: Generally, estimated richness proved larger in naive subsets than it did in memory subsets. Roughly 4.7% was the fraction of naive CD4 clonotypes found shared across four donors.

Points on this clone: Its antigen is undetermined.

Sequenced by immunoSEQ multiplex PCR; TCRdb stores in-frame clones only, minus some. The table includes about 1 million clones, under 80% detected once. Germline V gene lookup returns CDR1 SGHNT and CDR2 YYREEE (reference sequence). Trimming shortened V by 1 base and J by 3 bases, and 4 bases separated the two germline ends. This CDR3 has 12 residues. The material sequenced was memory CD4+ T cells sorted from blood. Stated subset: CD45RA-negative fraction. The chain joins TRBV5-4 to TRBJ2-5; D unclear. The clonotype comes from a man younger than 35 in good health. CDR3 DNA: TGTGCCAGCAGCTTGCGGAAAGAGACCCAGTACTTC. Amino acids: CASSLRKETQYF.